Below are 4 T cell receptor beta chains sequenced from a single sample in a study of cytomegalovirus exposure and HLA in healthy donors. The PCR employed 60 Vbeta primers together with 13 Jbeta primers. The method was immunoSEQ multiplex PCR; TCRdb's version includes in-frame clones alone and lacks a portion of them. The table records roughly 150,000 clones, 75% to 90% of them present only once. Sequenced material: PBMCs. These receptors came from a girl aged 2-10 years in good health and CMV-seropositive.

CDR3 in DNA: TGTGCCAGCAGCTTTGGGGACAGTGGAAACACCATATATTTT. This gives the protein CASSFGDSGNTIYF. The rearrangement uses TRBV7-9 and TRBJ1-3, with 7 bases identical to TRBD1. This CDR3 region has 14 residues. V lost 3 bases to trimming and J lost 3 bases; unmatched junction nucleotides: 2. Looked up from germline, CDR1 is SEHNR and CDR2 is FQNEAQ (reference sequence).

CDR3 bases: TGTGCCAGCAGTTTAAATGGGGCGGTGGCCGAAAAACTGTTTTTT. Its translation is CASSLNGAVAEKLFF. V usage is TRBV27 and J usage is TRBJ1-4; D is perhaps TRBD1 (5 bases). Germline CDR1 reads MNHEY; CDR2 reads SMNVEV (reference sequence). The germline V and J ends were trimmed by 2 bases and 8 bases, with 15 bases remaining between them. The CDR3 runs 15 residues.

The J gene is TRBJ2-1, the V gene TRBV6-5; D perhaps matches TRBD1 (5 bases). Germline CDR1 and CDR2: MNHEY and SVGAGI. The CDR3 runs 14 residues. The V and J ends lost 4 bases and 0 bases respectively, with 7 bases between them. Written as DNA, the CDR3 is TGTGCCAGCAGTTCAGGGTACTCCTACAATGAGCAGTTCTTC. It translates to CASSSGYSYNEQFF.

This clone was recorded only once. The chain is built from TRBV9 and TRBJ1-1, with D possibly TRBD1 on 6 matching bases. The V gene's germline CDR1 is SGDLS and CDR2 YYNGEE. V lost 3 bases and J 5 bases, leaving 14 bases between the germline ends. There are 14 residues in the CDR3. DNA of the CDR3: TGTGCCAGCAGCGCCCAGGGGTTAGGGACTGAAGCTTTCTTT. Protein product: CASSAQGLGTEAFF.